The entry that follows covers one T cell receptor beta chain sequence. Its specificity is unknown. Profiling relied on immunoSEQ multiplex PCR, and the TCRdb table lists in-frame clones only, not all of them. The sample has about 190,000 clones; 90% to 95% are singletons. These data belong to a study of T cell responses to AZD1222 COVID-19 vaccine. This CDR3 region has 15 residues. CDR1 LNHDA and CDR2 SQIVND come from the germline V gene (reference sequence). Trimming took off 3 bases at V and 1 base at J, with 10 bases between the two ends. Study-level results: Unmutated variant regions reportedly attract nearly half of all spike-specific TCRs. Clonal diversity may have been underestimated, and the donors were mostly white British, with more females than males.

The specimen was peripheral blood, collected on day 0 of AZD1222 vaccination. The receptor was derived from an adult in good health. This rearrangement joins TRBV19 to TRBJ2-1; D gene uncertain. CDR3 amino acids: CASSIVLASYNEQFF. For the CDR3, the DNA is TGTGCCAGTAGTATCGTGCTGGCATCCTACAATGAGCAGTTCTTC.